The entry below gives a single T cell receptor beta chain sequence along with its context. The CDR3 runs to 14 residues. V lost 5 bases, J lost 0 bases, and 10 bases lay in between. The germline V gene encodes CDR1 SNHLY and CDR2 FYNNEI. Methods used by the authors: Reference gene primer amplification gave estimated nucleated cell counts. Libraries were prepared by immunoSEQ multiplex PCR; TCRdb keeps only in-frame clonotypes and omits some of them. V and J calls and clone size come straight from that table; D and trimming were deduced from the DNA. The sample lists fewer than 150,000 clones, approximately 90% occurring once. This sample was taken from a study of blood T cell repertoires in COVID-19. For the study at large: Italy, Spain and the United States were the sources of the convalescent and acute COVID-19 samples.

The TCR comes from a woman of 80 years or more with acute or convalescent COVID-19. The sample taken for sequencing was peripheral blood. The V gene is TRBV2, the J gene TRBJ1-1; the D is unclear. Written as DNA, the CDR3 is TGTGCCAGCAGTAGAACATACATGAACACTGAAGCTTTCTTT. Translating gives CASSRTYMNTEAFF.